One and the same sample provided the 15 T cell receptor beta chains below, sequenced in a study of cytomegalovirus exposure and HLA in healthy donors. Method: immunoSEQ multiplex PCR; TCRdb's copy keeps in-frame clones and lacks some. The table shows 90,000 to 130,000 clones, with over 75% occurring only once. The specimen sequenced was PBMCs. The source of these receptors is a woman aged 25 to 39 in good health and CMV-seropositive.

This chain joins TRBV28 and TRBJ1-2; D remains ambiguous. V was shortened by 3 bases and J by 8 bases, with 13 bases between the two germline ends. Germline values: CDR1 MDHEN, CDR2 SYDVKM. This CDR3 is built from 13 residues. CDR3 nucleotides: TGTGCCAGCAGTTTTCAGGCATCGGGGGGCTACACCTTC. Its translation is CASSFQASGGYTF.

This clone was observed a few times. This rearrangement joins TRBV5-4 to TRBJ2-7, with TRBD2 matching 15 bases. The junction had 4 bases not matched to a gene; V was cut back by 3 bases and J by 6 bases. This CDR3 region has 15 residues. Germline V gene data show CDR1 as SGHNT and CDR2 as YYREEE (reference sequence). CDR3 DNA sequence: TGTGCCAGCAGCTACCCGGGACTAGCGGGAGGCGAGCAGTACTTC. It yields the protein CASSYPGLAGGEQYF.

The table lists this clone with a count of one. The rearrangement links TRBV4-1 to TRBJ2-3; TRBD2 agrees at 12 bases. The CDR3 consists of 17 residues. V lost 1 base to trimming and J lost 3 bases; unmatched junction nucleotides: 5. Germline values: CDR1 MGHRA, CDR2 YSYEKL. DNA for the CDR3: TGCGCCAGCAGCCAAGTATCGACTAGCGGGAGTACAGATACGCAGTATTTT. As protein: CASSQVSTSGSTDTQYF.

This clone was counted only a few times. The chain employs TRBV7-2 and TRBJ2-5; 8 bases are a match to TRBD2. V lost 1 base, J lost 1 base, and 5 bases stayed unmatched. The CDR3 runs to 16 residues. In germline, CDR1 is SGHTA, CDR2 FQGNSA. CDR3 sequence reads: CASSLGISGIQETQYF. CDR3 nucleotide sequence: TGTGCCAGCAGCTTAGGGATTAGCGGGATCCAAGAGACCCAGTACTTC.

The chain joins TRBV5-1 to TRBJ2-2; 7 nucleotides line up with TRBD1. V shed 0 bases and J 7 bases; nucleotides not matched to a gene: 6. Germline V lookup: CDR1 SGHRS, CDR2 YFSETQ. CDR3 length: 15 amino acids. CDR3 loop: CASSLGPGGSGELFF. The CDR3 DNA follows: TGCGCCAGCAGCTTGGGTCCAGGGGGAAGCGGGGAGCTGTTTTTT. The full variable domain, completed using reference TRBV5-1 and TRBJ2-2, is KAGVTQTPRYLIKTRGQQVTLSCSPISGHRSVSWYQQTPGQGLQFLFEYFSETQRNKGNFPGRFSGRQFSNSRSEMNVSTLELGDSALYLCASSLGPGGSGELFFGEGSRLTVL.

The chain couples TRBV6-1 to TRBJ2-7; 8 nucleotides line up with TRBD1. With V trimmed by 5 bases and J by 2 bases, 5 bases remained unmatched. The V gene's germline CDR1 is MNHNS and CDR2 SASEGT. This CDR3 spans 14 amino acids. The CDR3 here is CASSFRQGPYEQYF. DNA of the CDR3: TGTGCCAGCAGTTTTAGACAGGGGCCCTACGAGCAGTACTTC.

The chain combines TRBV2 with TRBJ2-7; the D is unclear. Germline V lookup: CDR1 SNHLY, CDR2 FYNNEI. Trimming took 4 bases from V and 3 from J, leaving 13 bases between them. The CDR3 contains 14 residues. The DNA of the CDR3 is TGTGCCAGCAGTGGGGCTGGCCTTCACTACGAGCAGTACTTC. As protein: CASSGAGLHYEQYF. Full variable domain (remainder filled in from reference TRBV2 and TRBJ2-7): EPEVTQTPSHQVTQMGQEVILRCVPISNHLYFYWYRQILGQKVEFLVSFYNNEISEKSEIFDDQFSVERPDGSNFTLKIRSTKLEDSAMYFCASSGAGLHYEQYFGPGTRLTVT.

The chain couples TRBV18 to TRBJ1-2; tentative D call: TRBD1 (6 bases). Deletions cut 3 bases from V and 2 bases from J, with 13 bases between. The CDR3 sequence is 15 residues long. Germline V CDR1 and CDR2: KGHSH, LQKENI. The CDR3 spells CASSPPKTGNYGYTF. CDR3 nucleotide sequence: TGTGCCAGCTCACCTCCCAAGACAGGCAACTATGGCTACACCTTC.

Written as DNA, the CDR3 is TGTGCCAGTAGTCCGGGTGGCCCGAGCTCCTATAATTCACCCCTCCACTTT. Translated, it gives CASSPGGPSSYNSPLHF. The chain couples TRBV19 to TRBJ1-6; no definite D call. Germline assignment: CDR1 LNHDA and CDR2 SQIVND (reference sequence). Between the trimmed V and J ends, which lost 5 bases and 0 bases, there was a span of 14 bases. The CDR3 is 17 residues long.

This clone was counted many times. The chain couples TRBV7-3 to TRBJ2-1, with 10 bases lining up with TRBD2. The J segment lost 6 bases and the V segment lost 4 bases, leaving 0 bases of the junction unmatched. This CDR3 region has 13 residues. In germline, CDR1 is SGHTA, CDR2 FQGTGA. CDR3 sequence: CASSSSGSNEQFF. In nucleotides, the CDR3 is TGTGCCAGCAGCTCTAGCGGGAGCAATGAGCAGTTCTTC.

This chain connects TRBV15 to TRBJ2-1; D might be TRBD2 (6 bases). From germline, CDR1 is LNHNV and CDR2 YYDKDF (reference sequence). Trimming removed 5 bases from V and 2 bases from J, with 16 bases in between. This CDR3 is built from 16 residues. The CDR3 loop is CATSPRREVAYNEQFF. The DNA of the CDR3 is TGTGCCACCAGCCCCCGGAGGGAGGTGGCCTACAATGAGCAGTTCTTC.

The chain uses TRBV11-2 and TRBJ1-6; 7 bases fit TRBD1. CDR1 is SGHAT, CDR2 FQNNGV, per germline. The CDR3 sequence is 18 residues long. Unmatched junction bases numbered 7, after V lost 2 bases and J lost 0 bases. This CDR3 reads CASSLRAGGSSYNSPLHF. Written as DNA, the CDR3 is TGTGCCAGCAGCTTAAGGGCAGGGGGTAGCTCCTATAATTCACCCCTCCACTTT.

V gene TRBV19 combines with J gene TRBJ1-1; the match to TRBD1 covers 9 bases. V gave up 7 bases and J gave up 1 base; unmatched junction bases: 1. The CDR3 totals 13 residues. Germline V gene lookup returns CDR1 LNHDA and CDR2 SQIVND (reference sequence). CDR3 protein: CASNRGPNTEAFF. CDR3 DNA: TGTGCCAGTAACAGGGGGCCGAACACTGAAGCTTTCTTT. The whole variable domain, filled in from reference TRBV19 and TRBJ1-1, reads DGGITQSPKYLFRKEGQNVTLSCEQNLNHDAMYWYRQDPGQGLRLIYYSQIVNDFQKGDIAEGYSVSREKKESFPLTVTSAQKNPTAFYLCASNRGPNTEAFFGQGTRLTVV.

This clone was detected a few times. This chain connects TRBV28 to TRBJ2-1; 8 bases map to TRBD2. The CDR3 contains 16 residues. Per germline, CDR1 MDHEN and CDR2 SYDVKM. The trim removed 3 bases at V and 4 bases at J, leaving 8 bases unmatched. The CDR3 DNA is TGTGCCAGCAGTTTGATAACTAGCGGAGTATACAATGAGCAGTTCTTC. It is translated as CASSLITSGVYNEQFF.

V usage is TRBV4-1 and J usage is TRBJ2-1; 9 nucleotides line up with TRBD2. Germline CDR1 is MGHRA and CDR2 is YSYEKL. The J segment lost 6 bases and the V segment lost 2 bases, leaving 2 bases of the junction unmatched. There are 14 residues in the CDR3. The CDR3 is CASSQQRGVNEQFF. In nucleotides, the CDR3 is TGCGCCAGCAGCCAACAGCGGGGGGTCAATGAGCAGTTCTTC.